This is a list of T cell receptor beta chains from one sample in a study of T cell responses to AZD1222 COVID-19 vaccine. Method: immunoSEQ multiplex PCR; TCRdb's copy keeps in-frame clones and lacks some. The sample holds 130,000 to 150,000 clones, 90% to 95% seen once. The sequencing here drew on peripheral blood, taken after recovery from COVID-19. All receptors come from an adult who had recovered from COVID-19. Both conserved end residues are part of each CDR3. Fields, in order: D gene, V gene, J gene, CDR3 DNA, CDR3 protein. The D gene is left open where the match is weak.

D gene: NA
V gene: TRBV9
J gene: TRBJ2-7
CDR3 DNA: TGTGCCAGCAGCACCGGGACTGCATCCTACGAGCAGTACTTC
CDR3 protein: CASSTGTASYEQYF

D gene: NA
V gene: TRBV28
J gene: TRBJ2-7
CDR3 DNA: TGTGCCACGAAACGCCCTAGGGCCGAGCAGTACTTC
CDR3 protein: CATKRPRAEQYF

D gene: TRBD2
V gene: TRBV10-1
J gene: TRBJ2-7
CDR3 DNA: TGCGCCAGTGGGACTAGCGGGACCTACGAGCAGTACTTC
CDR3 protein: CASGTSGTYEQYF

D gene: TRBD1
V gene: TRBV28
J gene: TRBJ1-6
CDR3 DNA: TGTGCCAGCAGTATTCAGGACAGGGGATCGAATTCACCCCTCCACTTT
CDR3 protein: CASSIQDRGSNSPLHF

D gene: NA
V gene: TRBV28
J gene: TRBJ1-6
CDR3 DNA: TGTGCCAGCAGTTTATGGGGGACTAGCAATTCACCCCTCCACTTT
CDR3 protein: CASSLWGTSNSPLHF

D gene: TRBD2
V gene: TRBV19
J gene: TRBJ2-3
CDR3 DNA: TGTGCCACAAATTCCGGGGGACTAGCGGGAGCCCTGGGCACAGATACGCAGTATTTT
CDR3 protein: CATNSGGLAGALGTDTQYF

D gene: NA
V gene: TRBV5-5
J gene: TRBJ2-1
CDR3 DNA: TGTGCCAGCAGCTTAGGGAATCAATACAATGAGCAGTTCTTC
CDR3 protein: CASSLGNQYNEQFF

D gene: NA
V gene: TRBV27
J gene: TRBJ1-5
CDR3 DNA: TGTGCCAGCAGTTCCCTCAGGGGATCGGGTCAGCCCCAGCATTTT
CDR3 protein: CASSSLRGSGQPQHF

D gene: NA
V gene: TRBV27
J gene: TRBJ2-7
CDR3 DNA: TGTGCCAGCAGTTTAAGACTAGGGGTCTCCTACGAGCAGTACTTC
CDR3 protein: CASSLRLGVSYEQYF

D gene: NA
V gene: TRBV7-9
J gene: TRBJ1-6
CDR3 DNA: TGTGCCAGCAGGTACCCACTTGGGGCTTCACCCCTCCACTTT
CDR3 protein: CASRYPLGASPLHF

D gene: NA
V gene: TRBV5-1
J gene: TRBJ2-1
CDR3 DNA: TGCGCCAGCAGCTTGGGATGGGCCTACAATGAGCAGTTCTTC
CDR3 protein: CASSLGWAYNEQFF